Below, 2 T cell receptor beta chains from the same sample are listed, as sequenced in a study of technical replicates of blood from several donors. Using immunoSEQ multiplex PCR, the repertoire was profiled, and TCRdb retains in-frame clones only, with some absent. Of under 95,000 clones in the sample, roughly 91% were seen once. Sequenced input: T cells isolated from PBMCs. All receptors come from a human donor in good health. Some clones in this sample may be carry-over from other donors' samples.

The chain combines TRBV6-5 with TRBJ1-1; 9 nucleotides align to TRBD1. V dropped 6 bases and J dropped 9; count of bases not matched to a gene: 8. Per germline, CDR1 MNHEY and CDR2 SVGAGI. This CDR3 comprises 13 residues. The DNA for the CDR3 is TGTGCCAGCAGGGCCCCACAGGGGGCTCAAGCTTTCTTT. This translates into CASRAPQGAQAFF.

The chain employs TRBV10-3 and TRBJ1-5; 7 nucleotides agree with TRBD1. This CDR3 comprises 15 residues. Germline CDR1 reads ENHRY; CDR2 reads SYGVKD. Trimming cost V 1 base and J 7 bases; bases outside gene matches: 7. The DNA for the CDR3 is TGTGCCATCAGTGAGTTCCGGGACAGTAGACAGCCCCAGCATTTT. This translates into CAISEFRDSRQPQHF.